This T cell receptor (beta chain) was found in a study of shared T cell receptors in the human thymus. The table came from immunoSEQ multiplex PCR; TCRdb's copy has only in-frame clones and leaves some out. The sample has approximately 730,000 clones, 70% to 90% seen once. Trimming shortened V by 2 bases and J by 6 bases, and 8 bases separated the two germline ends. Germline V gene lookup returns CDR1 SQVTM and CDR2 ANQGSEA. The CDR3 is 11 amino acids. These data also featured in a second study, about human thymus T cells.

The chain links TRBV29-1 to TRBJ2-7; tentative D call: TRBD2 (5 bases). The sequence derives from a girl under three years old with a congenital heart defect. Material for sequencing was thymocytes. The CDR3 loop reads CSVELGSEQYF. The DNA for the CDR3 is TGCAGCGTTGAATTAGGGAGCGAGCAGTACTTC.